The 3 T cell receptor beta chains listed next were all sequenced from one sample in a study of T-cell reconstitution after alpha-beta-depleted transplantation in children. Unique molecular identifiers were incorporated into the prepared TCRbeta library. TCRdb reprocessed the PCR reads with MiXCR, giving one entry per CDR3 protein. The sample shows approximately 980,000 distinct CDR3 sequences, 25% to 35% of them seen only once. The input for sequencing was PBMCs, mostly from graft donor cells, taken 360 days after TCRalphabeta/CD19-depleted stem cell transplant. Receptors were obtained from a boy under two years old who had a stem cell transplant for SCID, so the T cells may come from the graft donor.

The chain recombines TRBV28 with TRBJ2-1; 8 bases are shared with TRBD2. CDR3 length equals 15 residues. The V gene's germline CDR1 is MDHEN and CDR2 SYDVKM. The V and J ends lost 2 bases and 8 bases, in that order; junction bases with no gene match: 8. In DNA form, the CDR3 reads TGTGCCAGCAGTTTAGTTAGCGGGGTCTCGGATGAGCAGTTCTTC. Translation gives CASSLVSGVSDEQFF.

In this sample, this clonotype turned up a few times. The chain carries TRBV2 and TRBJ1-4, with no clear D. The CDR3 contains 15 residues. The germline V gene has CDR1 SNHLY and CDR2 FYNNEI. The germline V and J ends were trimmed by 8 bases and 9 bases, with 22 bases remaining between them. In DNA, the CDR3 is TGTGCCAGCTTAAATTTCGGCGGTGGAGTGAAAAAACTGTTTTTT. Amino acid sequence: CASLNFGGGVKKLFF.

The chain joins TRBV20-1 to TRBJ2-7; 9 bases fit TRBD2. This CDR3 is built from 15 residues. V lost 6 bases, J lost 2 bases, and 11 bases stayed unmatched. CDR1 is DFQATT, CDR2 SNEGSKA, per germline (reference sequence). The CDR3 loop reads CSADDMVAGAYEQYF. Written as DNA, the CDR3 is TGCAGTGCCGATGACATGGTAGCGGGGGCCTACGAGCAGTACTTC.